This T cell receptor (beta chain) appears in the sequencing data of a study of blood T cell repertoires in COVID-19 (dated by TCRdb to 2018 to 2020). About the study as a whole: Collaborator samples came from the United States, Italy and Spain and covered acute and convalescent phases of COVID-19. The material from the prospective study consisted of cDNA or gDNA derived from T cells, B-cell-depleted T cells, or PBMCs. Deeply sampled blood TCRbeta repertoires from subjects exposed to, actively infected with, or recovered from COVID-19 were included in the dataset. The repertoires were released in a freely available public database meant as a resource for research on the immune response to SARS-CoV-2. The samples were drawn from the first 160 participants of the ongoing ImmuneRACE study and from 950 to 1,500 subjects provided by 6 global collaborators. Sample metadata almost always included a de-identified subject ID, COVID-19 status, age in years and sex. Where available, HLA class I and class II types were obtained from metadata supplied by the sample provider rather than from assay-based typing.

In the prospective study, participants were about 18 to 95 years old, resided in under 30 geographic areas of the United States, and were enrolled through a virtual design. In the prospective study, participants were assigned to cohorts based on the clinical history participants reported in a screening survey and a study questionnaire. ImmuneRACE Cohort 3 recovered participants were defined by two consecutive negative NP/OP PCR tests, healthcare professional clearance, or symptom resolution. Mobile phlebotomists in the prospective study collected whole blood, serum and a nasopharyngeal or oropharyngeal swab from every participant. Participants in the prospective study had the option to provide additional blood draws and questionnaires over a roughly 2-month period. Before DNA extraction, blood samples from the prospective study were shipped at room temperature or frozen. General findings and caveats noted by the study authors: The amount of clinical and demographic metadata varied by source and participant and was provided uncurated.

TCRbeta CDR3 regions were amplified from genomic DNA using the immunoSEQ Assay, a bias-controlled multiplex PCR. The paper's processing steps were these. Nucleated cell counts per sample were estimated from amplification of reference gene primers within the assay. To quantify the absolute abundance of each unique TCRbeta CDR3 rearrangement, sequence reads were collapsed and filtered. For each sample, productive Simpson clonality was calculated by taking the square root of Simpson's diversity index across productive rearrangements. Not all clones reach the TCRdb copy of this immuneACCESS table, which keeps in-frame sequences only. Checked studies attribute under half of the gap to unresolved V genes and leave the rest unexplained. That table gives V, J and clone size, and the DNA gave D and trimming. The sample table shows over 250,000 clones, and 88% are seen once. About 1% of the sample rests with the top ten.

As concerns this clone: What this receptor recognizes is not known. Qualities for individual bases were not recorded, and no much larger clone is one base off.

The TCR sequence derives from a woman in her 30s who had recovered from COVID-19. Specimen: PBMCs or T cells enriched from blood (not recorded which).

Here is the DNA: TGTGCCAGCAGTTTATGGGGAGGCGAGCAGTTCTTC. Translated, it gives CASSLWGGEQFF. The sequence links TRBV27 to TRBJ2-1; TRBD2 is a possible D gene, resting on 6 matching bases. Reading from cysteine to phenylalanine, the CDR3 counts 12 amino acids. Only the CDR3 part of the read is kept: 36 bases, read in frame from the first base. Sequences MNHEY (CDR1) and SMNVEV (CDR2) are obtained from the germline V gene (reference sequence). V is cut by 1 base and J by 10 bases, and the space between the germline ends is 8 bases.